This is a list of T cell receptor beta chains from one sample in a study of OX40 agonist ivuxolimab in advanced cancers. Data came from immunoSEQ multiplex PCR; TCRdb stores just in-frame clones and leaves some out. Here the sample spans tens of thousands of clones, roughly nine tenths being singletons. The sample in question was CD4+ or CD8+ T cells sorted from blood, obtained in a trial of the OX40 agonist ivuxolimab. The source of these receptors is an adult with an advanced solid tumor such as melanoma, head and neck, liver or kidney cancer. CDR3s include the opening cysteine and the closing phenylalanine or tryptophan. Each record gives: V gene, clone size, CDR3 length, J gene, D gene, CDR3 protein, CDR3 DNA. D genes are given only for firm matches. A clone size is listed for some rows: how often the clone was seen (once, few, many), or a class if it is expanded.

TRBV5-4,.,16,TRBJ2-6,.,CASSLEPTPGANVLTF,TGTGCCAGCAGCTTGGAACCTACTCCTGGGGCCAACGTCCTGACTTTC
TRBV7-3,.,14,TRBJ1-1,.,CASSLRAGDTEAFF,TGTGCCAGCAGCTTAAGGGCAGGGGACACTGAAGCTTTCTTT
TRBV7-9,.,13,TRBJ1-2,.,CASSRMIFYGYTF,TGTGCCAGCAGCCGGATGATCTTCTATGGCTACACCTTC
TRBV4-2,.,15,TRBJ1-2,.,CASSQDAGGAWGYTF,TGTGCCAGCAGCCAAGACGCGGGGGGCGCCTGGGGCTACACCTTC
TRBV4-1,.,16,TRBJ1-2,.,CASSQDPLRRPYGYTF,TGCGCCAGCAGCCAAGATCCCCTAAGGAGGCCCTATGGCTACACCTTC
TRBV29-1,.,14,TRBJ2-5,TRBD1,CSVDATGNQETQYF,TGCAGCGTTGACGCGACAGGGAATCAAGAGACCCAGTACTTC
TRBV19,.,16,TRBJ1-2,TRBD1,CASSIDGTGGSYGYTF,TGTGCCAGTAGTATAGACGGGACAGGGGGTTCCTATGGCTACACCTTC
TRBV12-5,.,15,TRBJ2-2,.,CASGLRDFDTGELFF,TGTGCTAGTGGACTCCGGGACTTCGACACCGGGGAGCTGTTTTTT
TRBV10-3,.,16,TRBJ2-7,.,CAISESMGSGVYEQYF,TGTGCCATCAGTGAGTCGATGGGCTCAGGGGTCTACGAGCAGTACTTC
TRBV7-8,.,15,TRBJ1-1,.,CASSLADRLNTEAFF,TGTGCCAGCAGCTTAGCGGACCGTCTGAACACTGAAGCTTTCTTT
TRBV2,few,15,TRBJ1-2,.,CASSEAAQGVGGYTF,TGTGCCAGCAGTGAAGCGGCCCAGGGAGTAGGAGGCTACACCTTC
TRBV10-3,.,16,TRBJ2-2,.,CAIRSGSSSGAGELFF,TGTGCCATCAGATCCGGGTCTTCTTCGGGGGCCGGGGAGCTGTTTTTT
TRBV7-2,.,17,TRBJ2-3,TRBD2,CASSLAVAGGSTDTQYF,TGTGCCAGCAGCTTAGCGGTAGCGGGGGGGAGCACAGATACGCAGTATTTT
TRBV9,.,14,TRBJ1-6,.,CASSGSGYNSPLHF,TGTGCCAGCAGCGGTTCGGGGTATAATTCACCCCTCCACTTT
TRBV6-1,.,18,TRBJ1-6,.,CASSEVVRGSSYNSPLHF,TGTGCCAGCAGTGAAGTTGTACGGGGAAGCTCCTATAATTCACCCCTCCACTTT
TRBV5-1,.,15,TRBJ2-2,TRBD1,CASSLQGADTGELFF,TGCGCCAGCAGCCTACAGGGGGCCGACACCGGGGAGCTGTTTTTT
TRBV30,.,13,TRBJ1-2,.,CACLVGAGYGYTF,TGTGCCTGTTTGGTGGGGGCAGGCTATGGCTACACCTTC
TRBV27,.,13,TRBJ2-7,.,CASSVTGGYEQYF,TGTGCCAGCAGTGTTACCGGGGGCTACGAGCAGTACTTC
TRBV7-9,few,16,TRBJ1-6,.,CASSPDPRGPYSPLHF,TGTGCCAGCAGCCCTGATCCGAGGGGTCCCTATTCACCCCTCCACTTT
TRBV6-5,once,14,TRBJ2-7,TRBD1,CASRALGQTYEQYF,TGTGCCAGCAGAGCACTGGGACAGACCTACGAGCAGTACTTC
TRBV5-1,.,15,TRBJ1-1,.,CASSTDGGVNTEAFF,TGCGCCAGCAGCACGGACGGCGGCGTGAACACTGAAGCTTTCTTT
TRBV6-5,once,15,TRBJ2-5,.,CASSYSDTRGETQYF,TGTGCCAGCAGTTACTCGGACACCCGAGGGGAGACCCAGTACTTC
TRBV7-2,.,16,TRBJ2-2,.,CASSGSEGANTGELFF,TGTGCCAGCAGCGGTAGCGAGGGAGCGAACACCGGGGAGCTGTTTTTT
TRBV6-1,.,14,TRBJ2-7,.,CASAGDLGPYEQYF,TGTGCCAGCGCAGGGGACCTAGGGCCATACGAGCAGTACTTC